Presented here are 25 T cell receptor beta chains from one specimen sequenced in a study of cytomegalovirus exposure and HLA in healthy donors. Researchers ran the PCR with 60 Vbeta and 13 Jbeta primers. The repertoire was sequenced with immunoSEQ multiplex PCR; TCRdb's copy has only in-frame clones and lacks some. The sample lists about 130,000 clones, approximately 79% occurring once. The material sequenced was PBMCs. The receptor source for this set is a man between 18 and 29 years old in good health and CMV-seropositive.

This chain connects TRBV4-3 to TRBJ2-1; the match to TRBD1 covers 9 bases. This CDR3 contains 15 residues. Germline values: CDR1 LGHNA, CDR2 YSLEER. The V and J ends lost 4 bases and 4 bases, in that order; junction bases with no gene match: 5. DNA of the CDR3: TGCGCCAGCAGCCGCGACAGGGGGAGTTACAATGAGCAGTTCTTC. Translation gives CASSRDRGSYNEQFF.

The CDR3 DNA reads as TGTGCCAGCAGTGACCTTCTGGGGGGGGTTAATGAGCAGTTCTTC. Its protein product is CASSDLLGGVNEQFF. The rearrangement links TRBV6-4 to TRBJ2-1, with 7 bases lining up with TRBD2. CDR3 length equals 15 residues. V was clipped by 2 bases and J by 7 bases; unmatched bases: 8. Germline values: CDR1 MRHNA, CDR2 SNTAGT.

The rearrangement joins TRBV28 to TRBJ2-2; TRBD2 agrees at 12 bases. The germline CDR1 and CDR2 sequences are MDHEN and SYDVKM. This CDR3 has 20 amino acids. After removal of 2 bases from V and 1 base from J, the junction contained 11 bases not matched to a gene. CDR3 region: CASSLISGLAGKRNTGELFF. CDR3 coding DNA: TGTGCCAGCAGTTTAATCTCGGGACTAGCGGGTAAAAGGAACACCGGGGAGCTGTTTTTT.

The chain is built from TRBV6-5 and TRBJ1-5; 9 nucleotides align to TRBD1. V dropped 5 bases and J dropped 6; count of bases not matched to a gene: 8. The CDR3 sequence is 15 residues long. CDR1 is MNHEY, CDR2 SVGAGI, per germline. The CDR3 here is CASSADRGEGQPQHF. The CDR3, as DNA: TGTGCCAGCAGTGCGGACAGGGGAGAAGGTCAGCCCCAGCATTTT.

For this clone: Other nucleotide sequences from this sample produce the same CDR3. The chain has TRBV14 and TRBJ1-1; D is ambiguous. Germline CDR1 SGHDN, CDR2 FVKESK. With 3 bases removed from V and 1 base from J, the gap between germline ends came to 9 bases. CDR3 length equals 14 residues. The CDR3 nucleotides are TGTGCCAGCAGCCAGACGACGGGGAACACTGAAGCTTTCTTT. Encoded protein: CASSQTTGNTEAFF. Looking up the rest from reference TRBV14 and TRBJ1-1 gives the full variable domain: EAGVTQFPSHSVIEKGQTVTLRCDPISGHDNLYWYRRVMGKEIKFLLHFVKESKQDESGMPNNRFLAERTGGTYSTLKVQPAELEDSGVYFCASSQTTGNTEAFFGQGTRLTVV.

Concerning this clone: Other DNA sequences of this sample code for an identical CDR3. The chain carries TRBV27 and TRBJ1-2; possibly TRBD1 for D (5 bases). The V end lost 0 bases, the J end lost 4 bases, and 6 bases lay between the germline ends. The CDR3 is made up of 13 amino acids. In germline, CDR1 is MNHEY, CDR2 SMNVEV (reference sequence). The CDR3 DNA reads as TGTGCCAGCAGTTTATCAGGGGCCTATGGCTACACCTTC. This translates into CASSLSGAYGYTF.

The chain carries TRBV2 and TRBJ2-3; TRBD2 matches at 7 bases. Unmatched junction bases numbered 5, after V lost 6 bases and J lost 2 bases. The CDR3 is 14 residues long. CDR1 and CDR2 (germline): SNHLY, FYNNEI. DNA of the CDR3: TGTGCCAGCAGCGTTACTAGCGACACAGATACGCAGTATTTT. Protein: CASSVTSDTDTQYF. The full variable domain, completed using reference TRBV2 and TRBJ2-3, is EPEVTQTPSHQVTQMGQEVILRCVPISNHLYFYWYRQILGQKVEFLVSFYNNEISEKSEIFDDQFSVERPDGSNFTLKIRSTKLEDSAMYFCASSVTSDTDTQYFGPGTRLTVL.

The J gene is TRBJ2-5, the V gene TRBV7-9; D is perhaps TRBD1 (5 bases). This CDR3 contains 16 residues. The germline gives CDR1 SEHNR, CDR2 FQNEAQ (reference sequence). V lost 2 bases to trimming and J lost 2 bases, with 15 bases between them. CDR3 in DNA: TGTGCCAGCAGCTTAACAGGACGAAGGGATCAAGAGACCCAGTACTTC. Protein product: CASSLTGRRDQETQYF.

The CDR3: CASSWALRDRVINYGYTF. CDR3 nucleotides: TGTGCCAGCAGCTGGGCCCTTCGGGACAGGGTAATTAACTATGGCTACACCTTC. V and J are TRBV5-5 and TRBJ1-2, with 9 bases matching TRBD1. V was clipped by 3 bases and J by 1 base; unmatched bases: 13. The CDR3 is made up of 18 amino acids. Germline CDR1 is SGHKS and CDR2 is YYEKEE (reference sequence).

The V gene is TRBV27, the J gene TRBJ1-4; 8 positions agree with TRBD1. The germline CDR1 and CDR2 sequences are MNHEY and SMNVEV (reference sequence). Trimming removed 4 bases from V and 7 bases from J; junction bases left unmatched: 8. CDR3 length equals 15 residues. The CDR3 region has the DNA TGTGCCAGCAGTTCTTCAGGGGGCTGGGGTGAAAAACTGTTTTTT. This translates into CASSSSGGWGEKLFF.

The chain recombines TRBV27 with TRBJ2-3, with 11 bases aligning to TRBD2. The ends lost 6 bases at V and 2 bases at J; junction bases unmatched: 7. The CDR3 contains 16 residues. Germline values: CDR1 MNHEY, CDR2 SMNVEV (reference sequence). In DNA form, the CDR3 reads TGTGCCAGCAGGCTAACTAGCGGGGGTTACACAGATACGCAGTATTTT. Translation: CASRLTSGGYTDTQYF.

This clone was picked up a small number of times. CDR3 nucleotide sequence: TGTGCCAGCAGTGCTGCTCTGGCAGGGCCTGGCCACGAGCAGTACTTC. It translates to CASSAALAGPGHEQYF. V gene TRBV2 combines with J gene TRBJ2-7; D is perhaps TRBD1 (5 bases). Per germline, CDR1 SNHLY and CDR2 FYNNEI. The CDR3 has 16 residues. With 4 bases removed from V and 5 bases from J, the gap between germline ends came to 21 bases.

The gene calls are TRBV7-2 and TRBJ2-7, with D tentatively TRBD1 (6 bases). V was shortened by 5 bases and J by 2 bases, with 13 bases between the two germline ends. This CDR3 spans 14 amino acids. Looked up from germline, CDR1 is SGHTA and CDR2 is FQGNSA. The CDR3 sequence is CASSPQTGAYEQYF. CDR3 DNA sequence: TGTGCCAGCAGCCCACAGACAGGAGCCTACGAGCAGTACTTC.

The chain's CDR3 is CASSLPSGGETQYF. CDR3 sequence (DNA): TGTGCCAGCAGCCTCCCTAGCGGAGGGGAGACCCAGTACTTC. The gene calls are TRBV13 and TRBJ2-5; TRBD2 agrees at 7 bases. This CDR3 region has 14 residues. J lost 5 bases, V lost 5 bases, and 8 bases had no gene match. CDR1 is PRHDT and CDR2 is FYEKMQ in the germline V gene (reference sequence).

The sample holds one count of this clone. The chain employs TRBV12-5 and TRBJ2-2; D perhaps matches TRBD2 (6 bases). The CDR3 is 13 amino acids. Germline V gene sequence: CDR1 LGHNT, CDR2 FRNRAP. With 1 base removed from V and 8 bases from J, the gap between germline ends came to 8 bases. For the CDR3, the DNA is TGTGCTAGTGGTTTGGGGAGGGATGGGGAGCTGTTTTTT. Translated: CASGLGRDGELFF.

The chain recombines TRBV19 with TRBJ1-2; unclear D gene. Per the germline V gene, CDR1 is LNHDA and CDR2 is SQIVND (reference sequence). Trimming cost V 5 bases and J 4 bases, with 17 bases left between them. This CDR3 spans 15 amino acids. CDR3 loop: CASSLNEGAVYGYTF. CDR3 DNA sequence: TGTGCCAGTAGTTTGAATGAGGGAGCAGTCTATGGCTACACCTTC.

The genes are TRBV7-3 and TRBJ2-1, with TRBD2 matching over 7 bases. The CDR3 contains 13 residues. The V and J ends lost 6 bases and 6 bases, in that order; junction bases with no gene match: 5. CDR1 is SGHTA and CDR2 is FQGTGA in the germline V gene. The CDR3 loop reads CASSSGYLNEQFF. The CDR3 DNA follows: TGTGCCAGCAGTAGCGGGTATCTCAATGAGCAGTTCTTC.

The J gene is TRBJ2-1, the V gene TRBV15; D ambiguous. CDR1 and CDR2 from the germline V gene are LNHNV and YYDKDF (reference sequence). This CDR3 contains 15 residues. Trimming shortened V by 0 bases and J by 6 bases, and 12 bases separated the two germline ends. The CDR3 nucleotides are TGTGCCACCAGCAGAGATAAGGTTTCGGGCAATGAGCAGTTCTTC. Its translation: CATSRDKVSGNEQFF.

This chain joins TRBV19 and TRBJ2-1, with 8 nucleotides matching TRBD2. The CDR3 covers 14 residues. Germline V lookup: CDR1 LNHDA, CDR2 SQIVND (reference sequence). The junction had 6 bases not matched to a gene; V was cut back by 7 bases and J by 4 bases. The CDR3 protein is CASTYGLAYNEQFF. The CDR3 DNA is TGTGCCAGTACCTACGGACTAGCATACAATGAGCAGTTCTTC.

V gene TRBV27 combines with J gene TRBJ2-3; TRBD2 might be the D (7 bases). Germline V gene sequence: CDR1 MNHEY, CDR2 SMNVEV (reference sequence). Trimming stripped 4 bases from V and 6 bases from J, with 26 bases between. This CDR3 has 18 residues. The CDR3 bases are TGTGCCAGCAGTTACGGGGGCGGGGGCGGGCCCTTTGAGGATACGCAGTATTTT. It codes for CASSYGGGGGPFEDTQYF.

CDR3 in DNA: TGTGCCAGCAGCCAGAGCGGTACAGATACGCAGTATTTT. Amino acids: CASSQSGTDTQYF. The V and J genes are TRBV4-2 and TRBJ2-3, with D perhaps TRBD2 (5 bases). The V end lost 3 bases, the J end lost 3 bases, and 7 bases lay between the germline ends. Germline V gene lookup returns CDR1 LGHNA and CDR2 YNFKEQ. The CDR3 sequence is 13 residues long.

This sequence joins TRBV19 and TRBJ1-1; D perhaps matches TRBD1 (5 bases). V was trimmed by 2 bases and J by 1 base, leaving 8 bases between them. This CDR3 is 14 amino acids long. In germline, CDR1 is LNHDA, CDR2 SQIVND (reference sequence). In DNA form, the CDR3 reads TGTGCCAGTAGTATAATGGGGGGGAACACTGAAGCTTTCTTT. Protein: CASSIMGGNTEAFF.

J is TRBJ1-4 and V is TRBV7-2; D is ambiguous. Trimming pared 5 bases from V and 0 bases from J, leaving 10 bases between. CDR1 SGHTA and CDR2 FQGNSA come from the germline V gene. This CDR3 region has 15 residues. The CDR3 nucleotides read TGTGCCAGCAGCCCCCGACGGGCAACTAATGAAAAACTGTTTTTT. The encoded protein is CASSPRRATNEKLFF.

V is TRBV19 and J is TRBJ1-4, with D possibly matching TRBD1 (5 bases). The CDR3 covers 14 residues. V was pared by 3 bases and J by 5 bases, with 10 bases between. Germline assignment: CDR1 LNHDA and CDR2 SQIVND (reference sequence). DNA of the CDR3: TGTGCCAGTAGTATGGTCCAGGGCAATGAAAAACTGTTTTTT. Its translation: CASSMVQGNEKLFF.

The chain links TRBV7-8 to TRBJ2-3; D not certain. Deletions cut 3 bases from V and 7 bases from J, with 5 bases between. The germline V gene has CDR1 SGHVS and CDR2 FQNEAQ. This CDR3 region has 11 residues. CDR3 region: CASSFANTQYF. The CDR3 region has the DNA TGTGCCAGCAGCTTTGCGAATACGCAGTATTTT.